This TCR beta chain comes out of a study of Ad26.COV2.S vaccination and SARS-CoV-2 variants. The repertoire was sequenced with immunoSEQ multiplex PCR; TCRdb's copy has only in-frame clones and lacks some. The sample records about 350,000 clones, 90% to 95% being singletons. A note on this clone: As yet, its antigen is unknown.

Study conclusions and caveats: Similar non-spike TCR breadth was observed in recipients of vaccine and of placebo.

The sample in question was peripheral blood, obtained after recovery from COVID-19. This clonotype originated in a human donor who had recovered from COVID-19.

The CDR3 nucleotides are TGTGCCAGCAGCCCCAGCGGGTCCACAGATACGCAGTATTTT. Its protein product is CASSPSGSTDTQYF. The gene calls are TRBV7-9 and TRBJ2-3, with TRBD2 as a possible D gene (6 bases). From germline, CDR1 is SEHNR and CDR2 FQNEAQ (reference sequence). The CDR3 runs to 14 residues. V was pared by 5 bases and J by 2 bases, with 11 bases between. The whole variable domain, remainder taken from reference TRBV7-9 and TRBJ2-3, is DTGVSQNPRHKITKRGQNVTFRCDPISEHNRLYWYRQTLGQGPEFLTYFQNEAQLEKSRLLSDRFSAERPKGSFSTLEIQRTEQGDSAMYLCASSPSGSTDTQYFGPGTRLTVL.